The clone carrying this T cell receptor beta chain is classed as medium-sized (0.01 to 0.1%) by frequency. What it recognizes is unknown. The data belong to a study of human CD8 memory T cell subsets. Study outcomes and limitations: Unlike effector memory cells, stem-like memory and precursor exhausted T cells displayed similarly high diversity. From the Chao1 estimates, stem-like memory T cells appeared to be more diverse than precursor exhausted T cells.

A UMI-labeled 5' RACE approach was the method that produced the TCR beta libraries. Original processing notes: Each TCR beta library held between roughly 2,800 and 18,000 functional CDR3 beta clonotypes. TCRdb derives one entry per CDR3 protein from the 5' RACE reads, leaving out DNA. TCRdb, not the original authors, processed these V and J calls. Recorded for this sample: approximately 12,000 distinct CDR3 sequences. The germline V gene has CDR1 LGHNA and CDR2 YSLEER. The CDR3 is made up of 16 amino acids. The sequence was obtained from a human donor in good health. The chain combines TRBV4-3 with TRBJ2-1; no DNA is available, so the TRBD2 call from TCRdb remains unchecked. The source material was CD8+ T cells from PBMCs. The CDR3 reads CASSQDFAGGKNEQFF.